These T cell receptor beta chains were read from a single sample in a study of beta chain features in type 1 diabetes. Only in-frame clones appear in the TCRdb table, and some are missing; sequencing was by immunoSEQ multiplex PCR. Seen here are some 22,000 clones, around 57% observed once, and the top ten hold about 0.37%. Sequenced sample: stem cell memory CD4+ T cells from blood. These receptors all come from a man aged 18 to 30 with type 1 diabetes. The CDR3 runs from the conserved cysteine through the conserved F or W. Each record gives: J gene, D gene, V gene, clone size, CDR3 protein, CDR3 DNA. A D gene is named only where the DNA matches it firmly. The size of a clone is reported for some rows only, either as once, few or many, or as a class for expanded clones.

TRBJ1-6 . TRBV7-2 . CASSLEGDRNSPLHF TGTGCCAGCAGCTTAGAAGGGGATCGGAATTCACCCCTCCACTTT
TRBJ2-7 . TRBV7-9 . CASSLGGQPHEQYF TGTGCCAGCAGCTTGGGGGGGCAACCCCACGAGCAGTACTTC
TRBJ2-1 . TRBV11-2 . CASSEGFEQFF TGTGCCAGCAGCGAGGGCTTTGAACAGTTCTTC
TRBJ1-4 . TRBV28 . CASSLEQANEKLFF TGTGCCAGCAGTTTAGAGCAGGCTAATGAAAAACTGTTTTTT
TRBJ2-1 . TRBV7-2 few CASSLDGYYVSYNEQFF TGTGCCAGCAGCCTCGATGGTTACTACGTCTCCTACAATGAGCAGTTCTTC
TRBJ2-7 TRBD1 TRBV19 few CASSPVGQGHYEQYF TGTGCCAGTAGCCCGGTGGGACAGGGCCACTACGAGCAGTACTTC
TRBJ2-1 . TRBV2 . CASSPLRVNEQFF TGTGCCAGCAGTCCCCTCAGGGTCAATGAGCAGTTCTTC
TRBJ2-7 TRBD1 TRBV30 . CAWSGQGVVSYEQYF TGTGCCTGGAGTGGCCAGGGGGTTGTTTCCTACGAGCAGTACTTC
TRBJ2-1 . TRBV27 once CASSLNFGLAGNEQFF TGTGCCAGCAGTTTAAATTTTGGTCTAGCTGGCAATGAGCAGTTCTTC
TRBJ1-2 . TRBV2 . CASRGEGEGFGYTF TGTGCCAGCAGGGGCGAAGGAGAGGGATTTGGCTACACCTTC
TRBJ2-1 . TRBV19 . CASSIGAQTYNEQFF TGTGCCAGTAGTATTGGGGCCCAAACCTACAATGAGCAGTTCTTC
TRBJ2-5 . TRBV10-3 . CAISESTWETQYF TGTGCCATCAGTGAGTCTACATGGGAGACCCAGTACTTC
TRBJ1-2 . TRBV11-2 . CASSLSVSGDGYTF TGTGCCAGCAGCTTATCCGTTTCCGGGGATGGCTACACCTTC
TRBJ1-1 TRBD1 TRBV30 few CAWRGDTGANTEAFF TGTGCCTGGAGAGGAGATACAGGGGCGAACACTGAAGCTTTCTTT
TRBJ2-7 . TRBV30 . CAWSSTLREQYF TGTGCCTGGAGTTCGACATTACGCGAGCAGTACTTC
TRBJ1-2 . TRBV28 few CASSSPTDNSANYGYTF TGTGCCAGCAGTTCACCCACTGACAACTCCGCTAACTATGGCTACACCTTC
TRBJ2-4 TRBD1 TRBV7-9 . CASSLGQGASSF TGTGCCAGCAGCCTCGGACAGGGAGCCTCTAGCTTC
TRBJ1-1 . TRBV2 . CAGSVGTEAFF TGTGCCGGGTCCGTCGGGACTGAAGCTTTCTTT
TRBJ2-7 . TRBV28 . CASRNRETGYEQYF TGTGCCAGCAGGAACAGGGAAACAGGCTACGAGCAGTACTTC
TRBJ2-5 . TRBV4-2 few CASSRDLLQETQYF TGTGCCAGCAGCCGGGACTTACTCCAGGAGACCCAGTACTTC
TRBJ2-1 TRBD2 TRBV5-1 . CASSLIPGTSGYNEQFF TGCGCCAGCAGCTTGATTCCCGGGACTAGCGGATACAATGAGCAGTTCTTC
TRBJ2-5 TRBD1 TRBV5-1 . CASSVDRVRETQYF TGCGCCAGCAGCGTAGACAGGGTTCGGGAGACCCAGTACTTC
TRBJ2-1 . TRBV10-1 . CASSLTTYNEQFF TGCGCCAGCAGTCTGACTACTTACAATGAGCAGTTCTTC
TRBJ1-4 . TRBV18 . CASSPPMKAGEKLFF TGTGCCAGCTCACCACCGATGAAGGCAGGAGAAAAACTGTTTTTT
TRBJ2-4 TRBD2 TRBV10-3 . CATGVAGGRSINIQYF TGTGCCACGGGGGTGGCGGGGGGGCGATCTATAAACATTCAGTACTTC
TRBJ1-4 TRBD1 TRBV18 . CASSPGTGNEKLFF TGTGCCAGCTCACCCGGGACAGGGAATGAAAAACTGTTTTTT
TRBJ2-2 TRBD2 TRBV5-1 . CASSGSGVDTGELFF TGCGCCAGCAGCGGTAGCGGGGTGGACACCGGGGAGCTGTTTTTT
TRBJ2-5 TRBD2 TRBV5-5 . CASSPRLAGGRQTQYF TGTGCCAGCAGCCCCAGACTAGCGGGGGGCCGCCAAACCCAGTACTTC
TRBJ2-5 TRBD2 TRBV12-5 once CASGVGLAGGVETQYF TGTGCTAGTGGGGTAGGACTAGCGGGAGGGGTAGAGACCCAGTACTTC
TRBJ2-7 . TRBV10-3 . CAISHTGPLGGEQYF TGTGCCATCAGTCATACAGGGCCCCTCGGCGGCGAGCAGTACTTC
TRBJ1-1 TRBD1 TRBV7-6 . CASSPFVGTVNTEAFF TGTGCCAGCAGCCCCTTCGTAGGGACAGTGAACACTGAAGCTTTCTTT
TRBJ2-2 TRBD2 TRBV2 . CASSVPASGGTYTGELFF TGTGCCAGCAGTGTTCCCGCGAGCGGGGGGACGTACACCGGGGAGCTGTTTTTT
TRBJ2-1 TRBD1 TRBV5-1 . CAISSDRAYNEQFF TGCGCCATCAGCTCGGACAGGGCCTACAATGAGCAGTTCTTC
TRBJ1-3 . TRBV5-6 . CASSLLAGATVMGNTIYF TGTGCCAGCAGCCTCCTAGCGGGGGCTACGGTAATGGGAAACACCATATATTTT
TRBJ2-5 . TRBV1 . CTSSHIPPGETQYF TGCACCAGCAGCCACATACCCCCGGGGGAGACCCAGTACTTC
TRBJ2-3 . TRBV7-9 . CASSHVRAGGTDTQYF TGTGCCAGCAGCCACGTTCGAGCAGGGGGCACAGATACGCAGTATTTT
TRBJ1-2 TRBD1 TRBV7-2 few CASSLARGQGHPPTF TGTGCCAGCAGCTTAGCGAGAGGACAGGGGCATCCGCCCACCTTC
TRBJ2-5 TRBD2 TRBV5-1 . CASSVGLAGIQETQYF TGCGCCAGCAGCGTAGGACTAGCGGGAATCCAAGAGACCCAGTACTTC
TRBJ2-7 TRBD2 TRBV28 . CASSLYAAGRQYF TGTGCCAGCAGTTTATATGCAGCGGGAAGGCAGTACTTC
TRBJ2-2 TRBD1 TRBV11-2 . CASSSWTGPLPNTGELFF TGTGCCAGCAGCTCATGGACAGGGCCTCTTCCGAACACCGGGGAGCTGTTTTTT
TRBJ2-3 . TRBV7-2 few CASSFGGLYTDTQYF TGTGCCAGCAGCTTCGGGGGTCTTTACACAGATACGCAGTATTTT
TRBJ2-7 TRBD2 TRBV18 . CASSLSMVSGGAYEQYF TGTGCCAGCTCGCTTTCGATGGTTAGCGGGGGGGCCTACGAGCAGTACTTC
TRBJ2-3 . TRBV5-1 few CASRPSERGTDTQYF TGCGCCAGCCGACCCTCTGAGCGGGGCACAGATACGCAGTATTTT
TRBJ2-1 TRBD2 TRBV7-9 . CASSPTSGHNEQFF TGTGCCAGCAGCCCGACTAGCGGTCACAATGAGCAGTTCTTC
TRBJ2-7 TRBD2 TRBV5-1 . CASSPGLASREQYF TGCGCCAGCAGCCCGGGACTAGCATCGAGAGAGCAGTACTTC
TRBJ2-3 TRBD2 TRBV7-2 . CASSWAGTSGRGAQYF TGTGCCAGCAGCTGGGCCGGGACTAGCGGGAGGGGCGCGCAGTATTTT
TRBJ1-5 . TRBV9 . CASSEEGRINQPQHF TGTGCCAGCAGCGAAGAGGGTAGGATCAATCAGCCCCAGCATTTT
TRBJ2-3 TRBD2 TRBV5-1 . CASSWSGRKSTDTQYF TGCGCCAGCAGTTGGAGCGGGAGGAAGAGCACAGATACGCAGTATTTT
TRBJ1-5 TRBD1 TRBV4-1 . CASSHPGQGTQPQHF TGCGCCAGCAGCCATCCCGGACAGGGGACTCAGCCCCAGCATTTT
TRBJ2-5 TRBD2 TRBV5-4 . CASRRAGGEETQYF TGTGCCTCACGGCGGGCGGGGGGGGAAGAGACCCAGTACTTC